Below, 13 T cell receptor beta chains from the same sample are listed, as sequenced in a study of CD8 T cells in Susac syndrome. Reverse transcription of roughly 0.45 to 1 ug RNA used random hexamers. TCRdb re-called the immunoSEQ multiplex PCR reads through MiXCR, storing one row per CDR3 protein. The repertoire holds about 160,000 distinct CDR3 sequences, approximately 94% seen once, with around 0.13% in the top ten. Sequencing was performed on CD4+ T cells from PBMCs. The receptor set was obtained from a human donor with Susac syndrome.

The V and J genes are TRBV2 and TRBJ1-4; D remains unclear. V was cut by 4 bases and J by 7 bases, with 10 bases left in between. This CDR3 has 13 amino acids. Germline V gene lookup returns CDR1 SNHLY and CDR2 FYNNEI. Here the CDR3 reads CASSVRSVEKLFF. CDR3 nucleotides: TGTGCCAGCAGTGTAAGGAGCGTTGAAAAACTGTTTTTT.

This clonotype was seen a few times. This chain links TRBV28 with TRBJ1-5; weak D call: TRBD1 (6 bases). The V gene's germline CDR1 is MDHEN and CDR2 SYDVKM. Trimming cost V 2 bases and J 0 bases, with 8 bases left between them. The CDR3 is 15 amino acids. The CDR3 loop is CASSLEGGSNQPQHF. CDR3 bases: TGTGCCAGCAGTTTAGAAGGGGGTAGCAATCAGCCCCAGCATTTT.

The V and J genes are TRBV29-1 and TRBJ2-5; 9 bases match TRBD1. V lost 8 bases, J lost 5 bases, and 9 bases stayed unmatched. The CDR3 is 13 residues long. Germline V gene lookup returns CDR1 SQVTM and CDR2 ANQGSEA. CDR3 bases: TGCAGCACAAGACAGGGGGGGTCGGAGACCCAGTACTTC. Translating it yields CSTRQGGSETQYF.

This chain joins TRBV15 and TRBJ2-1; TRBD2 matches 11 bases. J was trimmed by 6 bases and V by 5 bases; bases with no gene match: 6. From germline, CDR1 is LNHNV and CDR2 YYDKDF (reference sequence). The CDR3 runs to 15 residues. CDR3 DNA: TGTGCCACCAGCGGGAGACTAGCGGGGAGCAATGAGCAGTTCTTC. Translation: CATSGRLAGSNEQFF.

V usage is TRBV29-1 and J usage is TRBJ2-1; unclear D gene. The germline V gene encodes CDR1 SQVTM and CDR2 ANQGSEA. The CDR3 length is 12 residues. V lost 6 bases and J lost 8, with 14 bases in between. In nucleotides, the CDR3 is TGCAGCGTCCACTCGCGTTCGGATGAGCAGTTCTTC. As protein: CSVHSRSDEQFF.

The chain couples TRBV5-1 to TRBJ1-2; 9 bases are shared with TRBD1. The CDR3 length is 15 residues. Germline V gene data show CDR1 as SGHRS and CDR2 as YFSETQ. V shed 8 bases, J shed 7 bases, and the junction held 15 bases outside the gene matches. CDR3 amino acids: CASTRDRVSGSGYTF. The CDR3 bases are TGCGCCAGTACTAGGGACAGGGTTTCGGGAAGTGGCTACACCTTC.

The genes are TRBV4-2 and TRBJ2-7; no firm D call. Germline V gene data show CDR1 as LGHNA and CDR2 as YNFKEQ. Trimming removed 1 base from V and 3 bases from J, with 13 bases in between. CDR3 size: 15 residues. The CDR3 nucleotides read TGTGCCAGCAGCCAAGCTGTGGCCTCAAGCTACGAGCAGTACTTC. It translates to CASSQAVASSYEQYF.

The chain is built from TRBV29-1 and TRBJ2-5; 9 bases map to TRBD1. Germline assignment: CDR1 SQVTM and CDR2 ANQGSEA. CDR3 length equals 15 residues. V shed 3 bases, J shed 5 bases, and the junction held 10 bases outside the gene matches. The CDR3 region has the DNA TGCAGCGTTGACCCTCGACAGGGGGGGCGGGAGACCCAGTACTTC. This translates into CSVDPRQGGRETQYF.

This clonotype appeared once. The chain uses TRBV2 and TRBJ1-2; D is unresolved. Trimming left V 11 bases short and J 6 bases short, with 4 bases between. In germline, CDR1 is SNHLY, CDR2 FYNNEI. This CDR3 contains 8 residues. This CDR3 reads CACDGYTF. The DNA for the CDR3 is TGTGCCTGCGATGGCTACACCTTC.

The V call is TRBV6-2 or TRBV6-3, the J call TRBJ2-5; 7 bases align to TRBD1. The germline V gene has CDR1 MNHEY and CDR2 SVGEGT. J lost 5 bases, V lost 6 bases, and 9 bases had no gene match. The CDR3 spans 14 residues. The CDR3 bases are TGTGCCAGCAGCTCTGGACAGGCCTGGGAGACCCAGTACTTC. Translation gives CASSSGQAWETQYF.

The chain joins TRBV28 to TRBJ1-2; D is perhaps TRBD1 (6 bases). Trimming shortened V by 4 bases and J by 4 bases, and 7 bases separated the two germline ends. CDR1 is MDHEN, CDR2 SYDVKM, per germline. There are 12 residues in the CDR3. Here the CDR3 reads CASSSGVYGYTF. CDR3 DNA: TGTGCCAGCAGTTCAGGGGTCTATGGCTACACCTTC.

V usage is TRBV28 and J usage is TRBJ2-7; D unresolved. CDR1 and CDR2 (germline): MDHEN, SYDVKM. This CDR3 contains 10 residues. V was shortened by 10 bases and J by 6 bases, with 10 bases between the two germline ends. DNA for the CDR3: TGTGCCACCGCCGAAAGCGAGCAGTACGTC. Translation gives CATAESEQYV.

This clonotype was detected a few times. This chain links TRBV7-2 with TRBJ2-4; D might be TRBD2 (5 bases). The CDR3 has 15 amino acids. Germline lookup yields CDR1 SGHTA and CDR2 FQGNSA. Trimming removed 5 bases from V and 0 bases from J, with 11 bases in between. CDR3 in amino acids: CASSPAGQAKNIQYF. The CDR3, as DNA: TGTGCCAGCAGCCCGGCGGGTCAAGCCAAAAACATTCAGTACTTC.